The 24 T cell receptor beta chains reported below all come from one sample, sequenced in a study of T cell clonality in common variable immunodeficiency. These TCRs are of unknown antigen specificity. Assay used: immunoSEQ multiplex PCR; TCRdb lists only in-frame clones, some missing. The table lists 25,000 to 30,000 clones, with no singletons. Whole-study results and caveats: Common variable immunodeficiency TCR beta sequences reportedly had fewer deletions and N-nucleotide insertions.

The sample comprised peripheral blood mononuclear cells. The receptors here all came from a human donor with common variable immunodeficiency.

As regards this clone: The read is 3 residues too short to cover the CDR3 end, so that end is filled in from the germline J gene. This chain uses TRBV7-2 with TRBJ1-2; weak D call: TRBD1 (6 bases). CDR3 length: 14 amino acids. CDR1 and CDR2 (germline): SGHTA, FQGNSA. V shed 1 base and J shed 6 bases, with 12 bases lying between them. This CDR3 reads CASSLERTAHGYTF. The covered CDR3 bases are TGTGCCAGCAGCTTAGAACGGACAGCCCATGGC. Drawing the rest from reference TRBV7-2 and TRBJ1-2, the complete variable domain is GAGVSQSPSNKVTEKGKDVELRCDPISGHTALYWYRQSLGQGLEFLIYFQGNSAPDKSGLPSDRFSAERTGGSVSTLTIQRTQQEDSAVYLCASSLERTAHGYTFGSGTRLTVV.

This clone was counted many times. The DNA ends 3 residues before the CDR3 does, and the rest of the CDR3 is filled in from the germline J gene. The rearrangement links TRBV7-6 to TRBJ2-3, with 8 bases aligning to TRBD1. CDR3 length: 16 residues. Looked up from germline, CDR1 is SGHVS and CDR2 is FNYEAQ. V lost 2 bases and J lost 4; bases outside the gene matches: 8. The DNA read from the CDR3 is TGTGCCAGCAGCTTAATATCCAGGGGGCTCGCAGATACG. It is translated as CASSLISRGLADT. In full, the CDR3 is CASSLISRGLADTQYF. Full variable domain (remainder filled in from reference TRBV7-6 and TRBJ2-3): GAGVSQSPRYKVTKRGQDVALRCDPISGHVSLYWYRQALGQGPEFLTYFNYEAQQDKSGLPNDRFSAERPEGSISTLTIQRTEQRDSAMYRCASSLISRGLADTQYFGPGTRLTVL.

In regard to this clone: The read stops 3 residues short of the end of the CDR3; the missing end is completed from the germline J gene. This chain links TRBV7-2 with TRBJ2-3, with D possibly being TRBD2 (5 bases). Germline lookup yields CDR1 SGHTA and CDR2 FQGNSA. The CDR3 contains 15 residues. The CDR3 bases that were read are TGTGCCAGCAGCCTGGGAACCGGGGTCGGCGGGACG. It translates to CASSLGTGVGGT. The entire CDR3 protein is CASSLGTGVGGTQYF.

The table lists this clone with many counts. The sequence runs out 3 residues before the end of the CDR3; the remainder is reconstructed from the germline J gene. The V and J genes are TRBV19 and TRBJ1-5; 7 bases are a match to TRBD1. With 3 bases clipped from V and 0 bases from J, the junction kept 11 bases outside the gene matches. CDR3 size: 18 residues. Germline V lookup: CDR1 LNHDA, CDR2 SQIVND (reference sequence). The covered CDR3 bases are TGTGCCAGTAGTATTCTTACAGGGGTCACCGATAGCAATCAGCCC. The encoded protein is CASSILTGVTDSNQP. The full CDR3 is CASSILTGVTDSNQPQHF. The variable domain in full, with the rest retrieved from reference TRBV19 and TRBJ1-5, is DGGITQSPKYLFRKEGQNVTLSCEQNLNHDAMYWYRQDPGQGLRLIYYSQIVNDFQKGDIAEGYSVSREKKESFPLTVTSAQKNPTAFYLCASSILTGVTDSNQPQHFGDGTRLSIL.

For this clone: The CDR3 end lies 3 residues beyond the end of the read and is filled in from the germline J gene. The chain joins TRBV7-8 to TRBJ2-7; 8 positions match TRBD1. The CDR3 is 15 amino acids. V dropped 1 base and J dropped 3; count of bases not matched to a gene: 5. Germline CDR1 reads SGHVS; CDR2 reads FQNEAQ. The CDR3 loop is CASSLGFGQGYEQYF. The DNA read from the CDR3 is TGTGCCAGCAGCTTAGGGTTCGGACAGGGCTACGAG. Combining the CDR3 with reference TRBV7-8 and TRBJ2-7 gives the whole variable domain GAGVSQSPRYKVAKRGQDVALRCDPISGHVSLFWYQQALGQGPEFLTYFQNEAQLDKSGLPSDRFFAERPEGSVSTLKIQRTQQEDSAVYLCASSLGFGQGYEQYFGPGTRLTVT.

This clone was seen at least ten times. The read falls 3 residues short of the CDR3 end, and the missing part is taken from the germline J gene. V gene TRBV5-6 combines with J gene TRBJ2-5; 9 nucleotides line up with TRBD1. V lost 3 bases to trimming and J lost 4 bases; unmatched junction nucleotides: 7. The CDR3 runs 15 residues. Germline CDR1 and CDR2: SGHDT and YYEEEE. Incomplete CDR3 DNA: TGTGCCAGCAGCTCGGAACAGGGGGCGGGAGAGACC. Translating gives CASSSEQGAGET. The whole CDR3 sequence reads CASSSEQGAGETQYF.

Many counts were recorded for this clone. The read halts 3 residues ahead of the CDR3 end, with the missing end drawn from the germline J gene. The chain combines TRBV5-4 with TRBJ1-1, with no clear D. V lost 0 bases, J lost 0 bases, and 9 bases lay in between. This CDR3 is built from 15 residues. Germline CDR1 and CDR2: SGHNT and YYREEE (reference sequence). The CDR3: CASSLGLGMNTEAFF. The CDR3 bases that were read are TGTGCCAGCAGCTTGGGACTAGGCATGAACACTGAA.

Regarding this clone: The sequence runs out 3 residues before the end of the CDR3; the remainder is reconstructed from the germline J gene. The chain has TRBV7-6 and TRBJ1-3; 9 nucleotides align to TRBD1. V shed 5 bases and J 3 bases; nucleotides not matched to a gene: 2. The CDR3 runs to 14 residues. Germline-derived CDR1 and CDR2 are SGHVS and FNYEAQ. The CDR3 reads CASSPTGGGNTIYF. The sequenced CDR3 bases are TGTGCCAGCAGCCCGACAGGGGGTGGAAACACC.

This clone occurred many times. Sequencing ends 3 residues short of the CDR3 end; the germline J gene provides the rest. The chain joins TRBV14 to TRBJ2-3; 8 bases fit TRBD2. CDR3 length: 18 amino acids. The J segment lost 5 bases and the V segment lost 0 bases, leaving 13 bases of the junction unmatched. Germline-derived CDR1 and CDR2 are SGHDN and FVKESK. The part of the CDR3 DNA that was read is TGTGCCAGCAGCCAAGATGAGAGCGGGGGCGCGCTAGGAGATACG. Its translation is CASSQDESGGALGDT. The whole CDR3 region reads CASSQDESGGALGDTQYF.

For this clone: The CDR3 end lies 3 residues beyond the end of the read and is filled in from the germline J gene. V is TRBV20-1 and J is TRBJ1-4, with 10 bases aligning to TRBD1. V was pared by 6 bases and J by 7 bases, with 5 bases of the junction left unmatched. This CDR3 is 13 amino acids long. Germline CDR1 reads DFQATT; CDR2 reads SNEGSKA (reference sequence). The sequenced CDR3 bases are TGCAGTGCCCCGGGACAGGGGAGTGAAAAA. Its translation: CSAPGQGSEK. In full, the CDR3 is CSAPGQGSEKLFF.

To note about this clone: The CDR3 is cut off 3 residues early in the read; its end comes from the germline J gene. The J gene is TRBJ1-3, the V gene TRBV7-2; D unclear. This CDR3 has 15 residues. Trimming removed 1 base from V and 3 bases from J, with 10 bases in between. Germline V lookup: CDR1 SGHTA, CDR2 FQGNSA. CDR3 DNA (partial): TGTGCCAGCAGCTTAGGCCCGGGGAGTGGAAACACC. Its protein product is CASSLGPGSGNT. The complete CDR3 sequence is CASSLGPGSGNTIYF.

This clone was observed a handful of times. The DNA ends 3 residues before the CDR3 does, and the rest of the CDR3 is filled in from the germline J gene. The V call is TRBV19, the J call TRBJ1-4; 7 bases are shared with TRBD1. The germline V gene has CDR1 LNHDA and CDR2 SQIVND (reference sequence). This CDR3 has 14 amino acids. V shed 5 bases and J 6 bases; nucleotides not matched to a gene: 6. Here the CDR3 reads CASSLQGTHEKLFF. The covered CDR3 bases are TGTGCCAGTAGTTTACAGGGGACCCATGAAAAA. The full variable domain, in which reference TRBV19 and TRBJ1-4 provide the parts outside the CDR3, is DGGITQSPKYLFRKEGQNVTLSCEQNLNHDAMYWYRQDPGQGLRLIYYSQIVNDFQKGDIAEGYSVSREKKESFPLTVTSAQKNPTAFYLCASSLQGTHEKLFFGSGTQLSVL.

This clone was recorded many times. The read falls 3 residues short of the CDR3 end, and the missing part is taken from the germline J gene. The chain has TRBV2 and TRBJ1-1; the match to TRBD1 covers 7 bases. The CDR3 has 15 residues. Germline CDR1 SNHLY, CDR2 FYNNEI. J gave up 0 bases and V 3 bases, and 4 bases lay outside the gene matches. This CDR3 is CASSDPQGMNTEAFF. Partial CDR3 DNA: TGTGCCAGCAGTGACCCACAGGGGATGAACACTGAA. The full variable domain, its missing parts supplied by reference TRBV2 and TRBJ1-1, is EPEVTQTPSHQVTQMGQEVILRCVPISNHLYFYWYRQILGQKVEFLVSFYNNEISEKSEIFDDQFSVERPDGSNFTLKIRSTKLEDSAMYFCASSDPQGMNTEAFFGQGTRLTVV.

This clone has at least ten counts. The sequenced fragment ends 3 residues before the CDR3 boundary, so the rest is inferred from the germline J gene. The chain uses TRBV7-9 and TRBJ1-2; TRBD1 aligns across 7 bases. The V and J ends lost 4 bases and 2 bases, in that order; junction bases with no gene match: 7. Germline values: CDR1 SEHNR, CDR2 FQNEAQ (reference sequence). This CDR3 spans 15 amino acids. The CDR3 bases that were read are TGTGCCAGCAGCTCCCCGGGACAGACAAACTATGGC. Translation gives CASSSPGQTNYG. The entire CDR3 protein reads CASSSPGQTNYGYTF. Drawing the rest from reference TRBV7-9 and TRBJ1-2, the complete variable domain is DTGVSQNPRHKITKRGQNVTFRCDPISEHNRLYWYRQTLGQGPEFLTYFQNEAQLEKSRLLSDRFSAERPKGSFSTLEIQRTEQGDSAMYLCASSSPGQTNYGYTFGSGTRLTVV.

As for this clone: The read is 3 residues too short to cover the CDR3 end, so that end is filled in from the germline J gene. The rearrangement uses TRBV19 and TRBJ1-2, with TRBD1 as a possible D gene (6 bases). In germline, CDR1 is LNHDA, CDR2 SQIVND (reference sequence). The CDR3 is 13 amino acids. V shed 7 bases and J shed 2 bases, with 11 bases lying between them. CDR3 bases read: TGTGCCAGTACCCTTACAGGGAACTATGGC. It specifies CASTLTGNYG. Given in full, the CDR3 is CASTLTGNYGYTF. The full variable domain, rest sourced from reference TRBV19 and TRBJ1-2, is DGGITQSPKYLFRKEGQNVTLSCEQNLNHDAMYWYRQDPGQGLRLIYYSQIVNDFQKGDIAEGYSVSREKKESFPLTVTSAQKNPTAFYLCASTLTGNYGYTFGSGTRLTVV.

This clone has a handful of counts. The sequenced CDR3 bases are TGTGCCAGCAGTGCCACTAGCGGGGGGGGCACAGATACG. Its protein is CASSATSGGGTDT. The whole CDR3 sequence reads CASSATSGGGTDTQYF. The rearrangement joins TRBV6-4 to TRBJ2-3; 13 nucleotides match TRBD2. The read terminates 3 residues before the CDR3 end, so the remaining end is supplied by the germline J gene. V lost 4 bases, J lost 1 base, and 2 bases stayed unmatched. The CDR3 loop spans 16 amino acids. The germline V gene encodes CDR1 MRHNA and CDR2 SNTAGT.

This clone came up a few times. The read ends 3 residues shy of where the CDR3 ends; the end is completed using the germline J gene. V and J are TRBV5-1 and TRBJ2-3, with 11 positions matching TRBD2. CDR1 SGHRS and CDR2 YFSETQ come from the germline V gene. The CDR3 consists of 17 residues. V lost 3 bases and J lost 4; bases outside the gene matches: 10. CDR3 DNA, as far as it was read: TGCGCCAGCAGCTCGGTGACTAGCGGGGAGGTCGCAGATACG. Its translation: CASSSVTSGEVADT. The entire CDR3 protein reads CASSSVTSGEVADTQYF. Supplemented by reference TRBV5-1 and TRBJ2-3, the full variable domain reads KAGVTQTPRYLIKTRGQQVTLSCSPISGHRSVSWYQQTPGQGLQFLFEYFSETQRNKGNFPGRFSGRQFSNSRSEMNVSTLELGDSALYLCASSSVTSGEVADTQYFGPGTRLTVL.

This clone was seen only a few times. The read gets to within 3 residues of the CDR3 end, and the germline J gene fills in the rest. V usage is TRBV7-2 and J usage is TRBJ1-4; 9 nucleotides line up with TRBD1. CDR1 SGHTA and CDR2 FQGNSA come from the germline V gene. The junction had 6 bases not matched to a gene; V was cut back by 5 bases and J by 5 bases. The CDR3 has 15 amino acids. Incomplete CDR3 DNA: TGTGCCAGCAGCCTCCGGACAGGGGCAAATGAAAAA. Its translation: CASSLRTGANEK. The CDR3 as a whole reads CASSLRTGANEKLFF.

This clone was recorded many times. CDR3 region: CAWDWTGKVTDTQYF. The part of the CDR3 DNA that was read is TGTGCCTGGGACTGGACAGGGAAGGTCACAGATACG. The rearrangement joins TRBV30 to TRBJ2-3, with 8 positions matching TRBD1. The CDR3 end is not reached by the read, which stops 3 residues before it; the germline J gene fills it in. In germline, CDR1 is GTSNPN, CDR2 SVGIG (reference sequence). CDR3 length: 15 amino acids. Losses at the gene ends were 5 bases for V and 2 bases for J; bases not matched to a gene: 9.

A remark on this clone: The junction and the germline gene differ at one end; a read error may be behind it. Read coverage stops 3 residues before the CDR3 terminus; the germline J gene supplies the remainder. This chain joins TRBV7-9 and TRBJ2-1, with 7 bases fitting TRBD1. The CDR3 runs to 12 residues. CDR1 and CDR2 (germline): SEHNR, FQNEAQ (reference sequence). CDR3 loop: CSSSRQGYEQFF. The sequenced CDR3 bases are TGTTCCAGCAGTAGACAGGGCTATGAG.

In the case of this clone: At one end the junction does not follow the germline gene, possibly because of a read error. CDR3 DNA, as far as it was read: TGTGCTAGCAGCCTCGTCCTAGCGAGCTACAATGAG. Translating gives CASSLVLASYNE. The full CDR3 protein is CASSLVLASYNEQFF. The chain joins TRBV7-7 to TRBJ2-1; D perhaps matches TRBD2 (6 bases). Read sequence stops 3 residues before the CDR3 end, and the germline J gene provides the missing end. CDR1 SSHAT and CDR2 FNYEAQ come from the germline V gene (reference sequence). This CDR3 is built from 15 residues.

This clone was found many times. The CDR3 end is not reached by the read, which stops 3 residues before it; the germline J gene fills it in. This chain connects TRBV18 to TRBJ2-7; 7 positions match TRBD1. This CDR3 has 14 residues. V was pared by 6 bases and J by 2 bases, with 7 bases of the junction left unmatched. Per germline, CDR1 KGHSH and CDR2 LQKENI. The covered CDR3 bases are TGTGCCAGCTCGGTTGGGGGACAGACCTACGAG. This codes for CASSVGGQTYE. The whole CDR3 protein is CASSVGGQTYEQYF.

In this sample, this clone turned up many times. The read is 3 residues too short to cover the CDR3 end, so that end is filled in from the germline J gene. The rearrangement uses TRBV20-1 and TRBJ2-3; TRBD1 agrees at 7 bases. The V gene end was trimmed by 6 bases and the J gene end by 2 bases; junction bases not matched to a gene: 11. This CDR3 spans 15 amino acids. CDR1 and CDR2 from the germline V gene are DFQATT and SNEGSKA (reference sequence). CDR3 bases read: TGCAGTGCCCTTACTATTGGACAGGACACAGATACG. It is translated as CSALTIGQDTDT. The full-length CDR3 reads as CSALTIGQDTDTQYF.

This clone was observed a few times. The CDR3 goes on 3 residues after the read ends, and that part is filled in from the germline J gene. The chain joins TRBV5-1 to TRBJ1-4; D might be TRBD1 (5 bases). This CDR3 contains 13 residues. Trimming took 4 bases from V and 7 from J, leaving 11 bases between them. Germline V gives CDR1 SGHRS, CDR2 YFSETQ. CDR3 sequence reads: CASSQEGAEKLFF. Incomplete CDR3 DNA: TGCGCCAGCAGCCAGGAAGGGGCTGAAAAA.